The clone carrying this TCR beta chain came up once. Participants had their cohort set by participant-reported clinical history. This CDR3 spans 17 amino acids. Trimming took 3 bases from V and 0 from J, leaving 13 bases between them. The V gene's germline CDR1 is KGHDR and CDR2 SFDVKD. This record comes from a study of blood T cell repertoires in COVID-19. The data were produced by immunoSEQ multiplex PCR, yet TCRdb's version contains in-frame clones alone and is incomplete. The sample has some 380,000 clones, around 90% seen once. The sequenced sample consisted of PBMCs or T cells enriched from blood (not recorded which). The chain uses TRBV24-1 and TRBJ1-4; D gene uncertain. The sequence was collected from a woman aged 40 to 55 with acute COVID-19. CDR3 amino acids: CATSDPPRIATNEKLFF. The CDR3 DNA reads TGTGCCACCAGTGATCCACCGAGGATTGCAACTAATGAAAAACTGTTTTTT.